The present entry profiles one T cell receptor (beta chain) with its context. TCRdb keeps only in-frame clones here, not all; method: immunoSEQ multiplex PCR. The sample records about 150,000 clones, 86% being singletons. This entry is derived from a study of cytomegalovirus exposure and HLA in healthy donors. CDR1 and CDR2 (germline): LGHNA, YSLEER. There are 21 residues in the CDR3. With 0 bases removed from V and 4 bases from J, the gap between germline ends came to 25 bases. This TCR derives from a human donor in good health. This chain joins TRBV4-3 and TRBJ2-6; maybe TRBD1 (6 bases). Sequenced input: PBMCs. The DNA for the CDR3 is TGCGCCAGCAGCCAAGATGTCCCAGGGGCAGGGAAATCCTTAGGGGCCAACGTCCTGACTTTC. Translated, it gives CASSQDVPGAGKSLGANVLTF.